The T cell receptor beta chain described here comes from a study of radiotherapy plus CTLA-4 blockade in lung cancer. Overall study: Of the patients, 15% to 20% showed objective responses and around 29% attained disease control.

The CDR3 has 16 amino acids. Germline values: CDR1 MNHNS, CDR2 SASEGT. The V end lost 2 bases, the J end lost 0 bases, and 11 bases lay between the germline ends. Whole-study results and caveats: Radiotherapy plus ipilimumab was followed by expansion in blood of tumor-derived TCR clones.

In regard to this clone: Its specificity is unknown.

TCRdb's copy holds only in-frame clones and misses some; the assay was immunoSEQ multiplex PCR. The data hold around 91,000 clones, with almost 90% observed a single time. Ipilimumab-mediated CTLA-4 blockade plus focal radiation was given to patients having chemo-refractory metastatic non-small-cell lung cancer. The sample here was peripheral blood, taken from a patient treated with radiotherapy plus ipilimumab. The receptor was derived from a human donor with non-small cell lung cancer that progressed on radiotherapy plus ipilimumab. The chain combines TRBV6-1 with TRBJ1-5; maybe TRBD1 (5 bases). The CDR3 DNA sequence: TGTGCCAGCAGTGAATGGGGGGTCGCTAGCAATCAGCCCCAGCATTTT. Protein: CASSEWGVASNQPQHF.